These 21 T cell receptor beta chains came from one sample sequenced in a study of CD8 T cells in Susac syndrome. Reverse transcription of roughly 0.45 to 1 ug RNA used random hexamers. A single record per CDR3 protein comes from TCRdb applying MiXCR to the immunoSEQ multiplex PCR reads. Altogether over 150,000 distinct CDR3 sequences are present, roughly 95% being singletons, with the ten largest covering roughly 0.088%. Sequenced material: CD4+ T cells from PBMCs. These receptors originate from a human donor with multiple sclerosis.

This sequence joins TRBV14 and TRBJ2-1, with D unresolved. Germline CDR1 SGHDN, CDR2 FVKESK. This CDR3 contains 13 residues. The V gene lost 0 bases and the J gene lost 10 bases, with 10 bases spanning the gap. CDR3 nucleotide sequence: TGTGCCAGCAGCCAAGATGTCACCCGGGAGCAGTTCTTC. Translating gives CASSQDVTREQFF. The complete variable domain, with remaining parts taken from reference TRBV14 and TRBJ2-1, reads EAGVTQFPSHSVIEKGQTVTLRCDPISGHDNLYWYRRVMGKEIKFLLHFVKESKQDESGMPNNRFLAERTGGTYSTLKVQPAELEDSGVYFCASSQDVTREQFFGPGTRLTVL.

This clonotype turned up a few times. At one end the junction does not follow the germline gene, possibly because of a read error. The CDR3 protein is CASSLLAGTDTQYF. The CDR3 DNA sequence: TGTGCCAGCAGCCTATTAGCGGGGACAGATACGCAGTATTTT. The genes are TRBV5-1 and TRBJ2-3; 8 nucleotides match TRBD2. This CDR3 is 14 amino acids long. In germline, CDR1 is SGHRS, CDR2 YFSETQ.

The chain joins TRBV20-1 to TRBJ1-1; maybe TRBD1 (6 bases). CDR1 and CDR2 from the germline V gene are DFQATT and SNEGSKA (reference sequence). The CDR3 covers 10 residues. With 5 bases removed from V and 6 bases from J, the gap between germline ends came to 7 bases. The CDR3 sequence is CSARQAEAFF. CDR3 DNA sequence: TGCAGTGCTCGACAGGCTGAAGCTTTCTTT.

The chain combines TRBV30 with TRBJ2-5; D is unresolved. This CDR3 is built from 12 residues. Trimming stripped 5 bases from V and 7 bases from J, with 14 bases between. Germline V CDR1 and CDR2: GTSNPN, SVGIG (reference sequence). CDR3 coding DNA: TGTGCCTGGGCCGTGTTAGGTGCGACCCAGTACTTC. As protein: CAWAVLGATQYF.

This chain uses TRBV12-3 or TRBV12-4 with TRBJ1-3, with no clear D. The CDR3 has 11 amino acids. Between the trimmed V and J ends, which lost 3 bases and 11 bases, there was a span of 8 bases. CDR3 amino acids: CASSFNGPIYF. CDR3 coding DNA: TGTGCCAGCAGTTTCAATGGGCCCATATATTTT.

Only one count was recorded for this clonotype. The chain links TRBV6-6 to TRBJ1-5; D ambiguous. This CDR3 has 12 amino acids. The ends were cut back, 2 bases at V and 10 bases at J, with 9 bases in the middle. Per the germline V gene, CDR1 is MNHNY and CDR2 is SVGAGI (reference sequence). The CDR3 DNA follows: TGTGCCAGCAGTTACCACAACACACCCCAGCATTTT. Its protein is CASSYHNTPQHF.

This chain connects TRBV19 to TRBJ2-1, with 9 bases matching TRBD2. Germline CDR1 and CDR2: LNHDA and SQIVND (reference sequence). Trimming removed 1 base from V and 10 bases from J; junction bases left unmatched: 11. This CDR3 contains 16 residues. CDR3 nucleotides: TGTGCCAGTAGTATAGGTCAAGCGGGAGGATTAGGGGAGCAGTTCTTC. It yields the protein CASSIGQAGGLGEQFF.

The genes are TRBV29-1 and TRBJ2-5; D uncertain. V was shortened by 7 bases and J by 2 bases, with 8 bases between the two germline ends. The CDR3 is 11 amino acids. The germline V gene encodes CDR1 SQVTM and CDR2 ANQGSEA. In nucleotides, the CDR3 is TGCAGCGGTGGCGTACAAGAGACCCAGTACTTC. It codes for CSGGVQETQYF.

V and J are TRBV4-1 and TRBJ2-6; D remains ambiguous. The CDR3 spans 15 residues. Trimming left V 5 bases short and J 4 bases short, with 12 bases between. Per the germline V gene, CDR1 is MGHRA and CDR2 is YSYEKL. The CDR3 DNA follows: TGCGCCAGCAGCTCCCCCTCCCTGGGGGCCAACGTCCTGACTTTC. This codes for CASSSPSLGANVLTF.

To note about this clonotype: One junction end does not reproduce the germline sequence, and a read error may be involved. As DNA, the CDR3 is TGTGCTAGTGGTTTCCCCGGGACACCCTTC. Its translation is CASGFPGTPF. This chain connects TRBV12-5 to TRBJ1-2, with a weak D call TRBD1 (6 bases). Germline V gene data show CDR1 as LGHNT and CDR2 as FRNRAP. The CDR3 spans 10 residues.

The chain combines TRBV3-1 with TRBJ2-1, with a tentative D call TRBD1 (7 bases). Germline V gene lookup returns CDR1 LGHDT and CDR2 YNNKEL (reference sequence). With 4 bases removed from V and 7 bases from J, the gap between germline ends came to 14 bases. The CDR3 contains 14 residues. Here the CDR3 reads CASSPEGARNEQFF. The CDR3 coding sequence is TGTGCCAGCAGCCCGGAGGGGGCGAGGAATGAGCAGTTCTTC.

DNA of the CDR3: TGTGCCAGCAGTTCACGAGGGCTGAACACTGAAGCTTTCTTT. Protein sequence: CASSSRGLNTEAFF. V gene TRBV12-3 or TRBV12-4 combines with J gene TRBJ1-1; D unclear. Trimming stripped 4 bases from V and 0 bases from J, with 9 bases between. CDR3 length: 14 residues.

The rearrangement joins TRBV30 to TRBJ2-7; the D call may be TRBD1 or TRBD2 (5 bases each). This CDR3 region has 15 residues. CDR1 GTSNPN and CDR2 SVGIG come from the germline V gene (reference sequence). Trimming stripped 7 bases from V and 7 bases from J, with 26 bases between. Here the CDR3 DNA reads TGTGCCTCCCAGGGAGAGGCCCCTTATCAAAGGGAGCAGTACTTC. This codes for CASQGEAPYQREQYF. Variable domain in full (rest from reference TRBV30 and TRBJ2-7): SQTIHQWPATLVQPVGSPLSLECTVEGTSNPNLYWYRQAAGRGLQLLFYSVGIGQISSEVPQNLSASRPQDRQFILSSKKLLLSDSGFYLCASQGEAPYQREQYFGPGTRLTVT.

The chain employs TRBV15 and TRBJ1-1; D remains unclear. The CDR3 is 13 residues long. CDR1 is LNHNV, CDR2 YYDKDF, per germline (reference sequence). The V gene lost 3 bases and the J gene lost 0 bases, with 5 bases spanning the gap. CDR3: CATSSEMNTEAFF. Here the CDR3 DNA reads TGTGCCACCAGCAGCGAGATGAACACTGAAGCTTTCTTT.

This sequence joins TRBV11-1 and TRBJ2-7; D unresolved. Germline CDR1 and CDR2: SGHAT and FQDESV (reference sequence). The CDR3 contains 16 residues. The V and J ends lost 3 bases and 4 bases respectively, with 19 bases between them. The CDR3 here is CASSFGRTAGHYEQYF. CDR3 in DNA: TGTGCCAGCAGCTTCGGCCGGACGGCTGGTCATTACGAGCAGTACTTC.

This chain uses TRBV5-1 with TRBJ2-3, with D unresolved. CDR1 is SGHRS and CDR2 is YFSETQ in the germline V gene. CDR3 length equals 13 residues. Trimming took off 3 bases at V and 0 bases at J, with 5 bases between the two ends. CDR3 nucleotide sequence: TGCGCCAGCAGCTCCCTAAGCACAGATACGCAGTATTTT. It specifies CASSSLSTDTQYF.

In this sample, this clonotype turned up once. The chain carries TRBV30 and TRBJ2-1; D possibly uses TRBD1 or TRBD2 (5 bases each). V dropped 4 bases and J dropped 8 bases, with 15 bases sitting between them. CDR1 is GTSNPN, CDR2 SVGIG, per germline (reference sequence). The CDR3 extends over 13 amino acids. The CDR3 loop reads CAWNSRGWDEQFF. CDR3 in DNA: TGTGCCTGGAACTCACGGGGCTGGGATGAGCAGTTCTTC.

This CDR3 is CASSPRGRLGYGYTF. The CDR3, as DNA: TGTGCCAGCAGTCCCAGGGGGCGCCTCGGCTATGGCTACACCTTC. This chain uses TRBV27 with TRBJ1-2; TRBD1 agrees at 8 bases. The CDR3 covers 15 residues. V shed 5 bases and J 4 bases; nucleotides not matched to a gene: 9. The germline gives CDR1 MNHEY, CDR2 SMNVEV (reference sequence).

This chain links TRBV3-1 with TRBJ1-3; D remains unclear. Germline V gene lookup returns CDR1 LGHDT and CDR2 YNNKEL (reference sequence). The CDR3 loop spans 15 amino acids. V lost 6 bases and J 0 bases, leaving 12 bases between the germline ends. Here the CDR3 reads CASRPTGNSGNTIYF. The CDR3 region has the DNA TGTGCCAGCAGACCGACGGGAAACTCTGGAAACACCATATATTTT.

V and J are TRBV29-1 and TRBJ2-2; D might be TRBD2 (5 bases). Germline V CDR1 and CDR2: SQVTM, ANQGSEA. The CDR3 length is 12 residues. V lost 6 bases to trimming and J lost 4 bases, with 9 bases between them. CDR3 in amino acids: CSVYGLTGELFF. In DNA form, the CDR3 reads TGCAGCGTCTACGGACTCACCGGGGAGCTGTTTTTT.

The rearrangement uses TRBV9 and TRBJ2-7; 7 nucleotides line up with TRBD1. CDR1 is SGDLS and CDR2 is YYNGEE in the germline V gene. The length of the CDR3 is 15 residues. With 4 bases clipped from V and 1 base from J, the junction kept 8 bases outside the gene matches. CDR3 protein: CASSLGQDPSYEQYF. As DNA, the CDR3 is TGTGCCAGCAGCCTCGGACAGGACCCTTCCTACGAGCAGTACTTC.